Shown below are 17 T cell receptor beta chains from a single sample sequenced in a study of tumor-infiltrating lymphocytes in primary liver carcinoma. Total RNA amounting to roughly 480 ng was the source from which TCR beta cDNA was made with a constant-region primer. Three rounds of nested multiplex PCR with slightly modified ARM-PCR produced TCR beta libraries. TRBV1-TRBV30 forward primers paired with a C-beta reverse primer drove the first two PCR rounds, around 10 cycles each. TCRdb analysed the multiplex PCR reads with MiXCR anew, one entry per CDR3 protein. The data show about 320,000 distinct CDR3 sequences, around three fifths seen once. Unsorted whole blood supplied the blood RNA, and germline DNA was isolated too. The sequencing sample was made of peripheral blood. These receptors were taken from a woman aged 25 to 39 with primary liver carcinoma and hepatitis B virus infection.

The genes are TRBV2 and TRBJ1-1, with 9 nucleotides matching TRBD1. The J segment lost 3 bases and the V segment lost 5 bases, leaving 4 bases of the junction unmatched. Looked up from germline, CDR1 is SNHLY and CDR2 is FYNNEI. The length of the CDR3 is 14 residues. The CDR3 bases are TGTGCCAGCAGTCGGGACAGGGAGGACACTGAAGCTTTCTTT. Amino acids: CASSRDREDTEAFF.

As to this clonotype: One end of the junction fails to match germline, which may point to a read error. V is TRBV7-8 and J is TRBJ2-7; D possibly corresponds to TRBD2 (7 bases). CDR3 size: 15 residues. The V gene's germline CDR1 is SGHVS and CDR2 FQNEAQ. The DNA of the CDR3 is TGTGCCCGCAGCCCCGCGGGGGCTAGTTCAGGCGAGCAGTGCTTC. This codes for CARSPAGASSGEQCF.

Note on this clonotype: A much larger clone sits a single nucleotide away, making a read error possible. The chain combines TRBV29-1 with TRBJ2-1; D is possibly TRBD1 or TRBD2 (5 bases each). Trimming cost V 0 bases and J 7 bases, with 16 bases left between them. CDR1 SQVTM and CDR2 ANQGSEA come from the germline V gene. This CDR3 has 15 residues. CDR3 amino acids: CSVEDRDPKRNEQFF. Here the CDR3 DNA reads TGCAGCGTTGAAGATCGGGACCCTAAGAGGAATGAGCAGTTCTTC.

The chain's CDR3 is CASSLALSQSGEQFF. In nucleotides, the CDR3 is TGTGCCAGCAGCTTAGCGTTAAGTCAATCTGGCGAGCAGTTCTTC. The genes are TRBV11-2 and TRBJ2-1; no firm D call. Germline CDR1 is SGHAT and CDR2 is FQNNGV. There are 15 residues in the CDR3. The ends were cut back, 1 base at V and 10 bases at J, with 17 bases in the middle.

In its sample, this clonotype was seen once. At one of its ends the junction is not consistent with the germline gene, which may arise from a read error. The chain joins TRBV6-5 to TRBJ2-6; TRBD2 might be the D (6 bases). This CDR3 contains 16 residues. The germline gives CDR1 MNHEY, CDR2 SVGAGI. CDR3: CACSYSPGAGANVLTF. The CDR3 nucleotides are TGTGCCTGCAGTTATTCCCCGGGAGCTGGGGCCAACGTCCTGACTTTC.

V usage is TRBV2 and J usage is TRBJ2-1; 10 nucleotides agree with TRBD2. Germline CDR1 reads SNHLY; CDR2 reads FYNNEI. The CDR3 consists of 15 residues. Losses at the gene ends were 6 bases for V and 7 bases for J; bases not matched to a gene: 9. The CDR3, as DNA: TGTGCCAGCAGCGAGGGACTAGCGATTAGTAATGAGCAGTTCTTC. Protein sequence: CASSEGLAISNEQFF. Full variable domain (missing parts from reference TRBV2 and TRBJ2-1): EPEVTQTPSHQVTQMGQEVILRCVPISNHLYFYWYRQILGQKVEFLVSFYNNEISEKSEIFDDQFSVERPDGSNFTLKIRSTKLEDSAMYFCASSEGLAISNEQFFGPGTRLTVL.

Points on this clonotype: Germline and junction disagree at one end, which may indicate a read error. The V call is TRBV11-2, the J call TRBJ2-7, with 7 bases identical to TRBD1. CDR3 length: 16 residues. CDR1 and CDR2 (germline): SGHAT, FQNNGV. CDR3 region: CASSIWDSGPDYEQYF. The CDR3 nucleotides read TGTGCCAGCAGCATTTGGGACAGTGGACCCGACTACGAGCAGTACTTT.

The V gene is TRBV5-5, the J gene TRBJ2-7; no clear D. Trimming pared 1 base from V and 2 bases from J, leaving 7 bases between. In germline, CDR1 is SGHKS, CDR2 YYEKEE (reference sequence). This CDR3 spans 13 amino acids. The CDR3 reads CASSLLEPYEQYF. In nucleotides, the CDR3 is TGTGCCAGCAGCTTGCTGGAGCCCTACGAGCAGTACTTC. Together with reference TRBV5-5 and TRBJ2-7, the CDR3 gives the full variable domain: DAGVTQSPTHLIKTRGQQVTLRCSPISGHKSVSWYQQVLGQGPQFIFQYYEKEERGRGNFPDRFSARQFPNYSSELNVNALLLGDSALYLCASSLLEPYEQYFGPGTRLTVT.

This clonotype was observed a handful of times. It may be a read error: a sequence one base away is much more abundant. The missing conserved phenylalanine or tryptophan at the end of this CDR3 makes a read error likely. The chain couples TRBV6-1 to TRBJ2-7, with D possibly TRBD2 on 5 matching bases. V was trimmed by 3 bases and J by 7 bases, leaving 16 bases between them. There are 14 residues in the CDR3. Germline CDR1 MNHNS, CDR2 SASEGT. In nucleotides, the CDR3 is TGTGCCAGCAGTGAGCGGCAAACGACGGGAGAGCAGTACTCC. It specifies CASSERQTTGEQYS.

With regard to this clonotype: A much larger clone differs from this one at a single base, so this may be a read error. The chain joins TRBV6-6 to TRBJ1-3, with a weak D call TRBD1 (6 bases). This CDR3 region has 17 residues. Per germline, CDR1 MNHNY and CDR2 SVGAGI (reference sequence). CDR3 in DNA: TGTGCCAGCAGTTACTCGGATTGGACAGAGACTGGAAACGCCATATATTTT. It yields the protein CASSYSDWTETGNAIYF.

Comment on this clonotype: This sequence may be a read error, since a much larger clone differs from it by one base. For the CDR3, the DNA is TGCAGCGATGCGACTGATAGCTCCTACGAGCAGTACTTC. Translating it yields CSDATDSSYEQYF. The chain has TRBV29-1 and TRBJ2-7; D gene uncertain. Germline CDR1 reads SQVTM; CDR2 reads ANQGSEA. The CDR3 runs 13 residues. The V and J ends lost 7 bases and 0 bases respectively, with 13 bases between them.

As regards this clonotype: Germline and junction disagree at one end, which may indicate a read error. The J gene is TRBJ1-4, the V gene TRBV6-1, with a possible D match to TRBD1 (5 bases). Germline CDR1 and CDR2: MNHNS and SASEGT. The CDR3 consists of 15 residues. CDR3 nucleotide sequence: TGTGCCAGCAGTCCCGGCAGGGCGGGTAATGAAAAACTGTCTTTT. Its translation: CASSPGRAGNEKLSF.

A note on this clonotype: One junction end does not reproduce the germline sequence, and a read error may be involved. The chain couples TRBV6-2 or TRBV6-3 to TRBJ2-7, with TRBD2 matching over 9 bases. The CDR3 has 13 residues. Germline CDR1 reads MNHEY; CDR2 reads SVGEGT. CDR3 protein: CTVAGAPSYEQYF. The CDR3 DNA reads TGCACGGTAGCGGGAGCTCCCTCCTACGAGCAGTACTTC.

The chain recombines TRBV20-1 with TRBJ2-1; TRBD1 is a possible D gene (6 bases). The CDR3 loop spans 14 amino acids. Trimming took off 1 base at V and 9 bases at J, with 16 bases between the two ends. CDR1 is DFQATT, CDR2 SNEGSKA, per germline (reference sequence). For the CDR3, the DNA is TGCAGTGCTAGAGTGGGACACAAAGGAGGTGAGCAGTTCTTC. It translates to CSARVGHKGGEQFF.

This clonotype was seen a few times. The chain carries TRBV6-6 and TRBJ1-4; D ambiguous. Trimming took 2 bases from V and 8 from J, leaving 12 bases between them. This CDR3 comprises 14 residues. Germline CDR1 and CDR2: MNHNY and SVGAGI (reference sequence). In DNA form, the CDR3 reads TGTGCCAGCAGTTACGTTCGGGCGGGGGAAAAACTGTTTTTT. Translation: CASSYVRAGEKLFF.

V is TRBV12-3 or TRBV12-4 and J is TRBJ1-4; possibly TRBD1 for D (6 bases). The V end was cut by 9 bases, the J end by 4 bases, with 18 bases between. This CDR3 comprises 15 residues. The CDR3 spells CASRYPQGHNEKLFF. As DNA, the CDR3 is TGTGCCAGTAGGTACCCACAGGGTCATAATGAAAAACTGTTTTTT.

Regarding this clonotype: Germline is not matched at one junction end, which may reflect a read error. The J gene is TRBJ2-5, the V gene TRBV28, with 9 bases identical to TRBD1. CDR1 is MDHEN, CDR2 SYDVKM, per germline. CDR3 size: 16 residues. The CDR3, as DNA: TGTGCCAGCAGCCACAGGGGGCGCTTCGCCCAAGTGACCCAGTACTTC. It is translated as CASSHRGRFAQVTQYF.